One sample yielded the 23 T cell receptor beta chains listed below, sequenced in a study of lung T cells in sarcoidosis with Löfgren's syndrome. From the reads, TCRdb called clonotypes with MiXCR, one entry per CDR3 protein. The table includes 9,000 or so distinct CDR3 sequences, approximately 20% detected once. The sample consisted of CD4+ T cells from bronchoalveolar lavage. The origin of the receptors is a human donor with sarcoidosis (Löfgren's syndrome or another form), or a control subject (not recorded which).

On this clonotype itself: The CDR3 does not end in the conserved phenylalanine or tryptophan, so this is likely a read error. This sequence joins TRBV12-3 or TRBV12-4 and TRBJ1-1, with D tentatively TRBD1 (5 bases). This CDR3 has 16 amino acids. V lost 4 bases and J 0 bases, leaving 15 bases between the germline ends. The DNA of the CDR3 is TGTGCCAGCAGTTCGTTCCTGGCGGGACTGAACACTGAAGCTTTCTCT. Its protein is CASSSFLAGLNTEAFS.

The CDR3 loop reads CASSSGLAHSGANVLTF. In DNA form, the CDR3 reads TGTGCCAGCAGCTCCGGACTAGCGCACTCTGGGGCCAACGTCCTGACTTTC. The rearrangement uses TRBV11-2 and TRBJ2-6; 9 bases map to TRBD2. The CDR3 is 17 amino acids. Trimming cost V 4 bases and J 0 bases; bases outside gene matches: 4. In germline, CDR1 is SGHAT, CDR2 FQNNGV. Using reference TRBV11-2 and TRBJ2-6 for the parts outside the CDR3, the full variable domain is EAGVAQSPRYKIIEKRQSVAFWCNPISGHATLYWYQQILGQGPKLLIQFQNNGVVDDSQLPKDRFSAERLKGVDSTLKIQPAKLEDSAVYLCASSSGLAHSGANVLTFGAGSRLTVL.

This chain links TRBV6-6 with TRBJ2-3, with 11 bases lining up with TRBD2. Trimming took 6 bases from V and 5 from J; bases not matched to a gene: 7. The CDR3 runs 15 residues. Looked up from germline, CDR1 is MNHNY and CDR2 is SVGAGI (reference sequence). CDR3 loop: CASRISGGEIDTQYF. As DNA, the CDR3 is TGTGCCAGCAGGATTAGCGGGGGGGAAATAGATACGCAGTATTTT.

This clonotype showed up many times. This chain joins TRBV12-3 or TRBV12-4 and TRBJ1-1; D call uncertain. The V end lost 8 bases, the J end lost 1 base, and 14 bases lay between the germline ends. The CDR3 is 14 residues long. DNA of the CDR3: TGTGCCAGCGGGGATGATGTACGGAACACTGAAGCTTTCTTT. Translation gives CASGDDVRNTEAFF.

In its sample, this clonotype was seen many times. V gene TRBV7-6 combines with J gene TRBJ2-3, with D possibly TRBD2 on 5 matching bases. CDR1 and CDR2 (germline): SGHVS, FNYEAQ. This CDR3 is built from 15 residues. V shed 1 base and J shed 3 bases, with 11 bases lying between them. The CDR3 DNA follows: TGTGCCAGCAGCTTAGAGCACCCGGGGACAGATACGCAGTATTTT. Encoded protein: CASSLEHPGTDTQYF.

This clonotype was counted many times. This chain links TRBV20-1 with TRBJ1-6; a possible D gene is TRBD1 (6 bases). This CDR3 has 16 amino acids. The V gene lost 4 bases and the J gene lost 5 bases, with 18 bases spanning the gap. The germline V gene has CDR1 DFQATT and CDR2 SNEGSKA (reference sequence). The CDR3 DNA reads as TGCAGTGCTACTGGGGGGGCAGGCGGAAATAATTCACCCCTCCACTTT. The encoded protein is CSATGGAGGNNSPLHF.

A word on this clonotype: This could be a read error, since a much larger clone is one nucleotide away. This CDR3 is missing its conserved last phenylalanine or tryptophan, likely due to a read error. The DNA for the CDR3 is TGTGCCATCAGTCCGCAGGGACTGGAAGGAAACACCATATATTTA. It is translated as CAISPQGLEGNTIYL. The chain recombines TRBV10-3 with TRBJ1-3; a possible D gene is TRBD1 (5 bases). The V gene lost 5 bases and the J gene lost 4 bases, with 15 bases spanning the gap. Per germline, CDR1 ENHRY and CDR2 SYGVKD. The CDR3 loop spans 15 amino acids.

This clonotype was recorded at least ten times. The chain links TRBV3-1 to TRBJ1-1; D not certain. Germline V CDR1 and CDR2: LGHDT, YNNKEL (reference sequence). The CDR3 is 14 residues long. The V and J ends lost 0 bases and 8 bases respectively, with 13 bases between them. This CDR3 is CASSQDSLGTEAFF. CDR3 coding DNA: TGTGCCAGCAGCCAAGATAGTCTCGGCACAGAAGCTTTCTTT.

Ten or more counts support this clonotype. This chain uses TRBV6-2 or TRBV6-3 with TRBJ2-7; a weak D match, TRBD1 (6 bases). The germline V gene has CDR1 MNHEY and CDR2 SVGEGT. The CDR3 covers 14 residues. Trimming left V 0 bases short and J 3 bases short, with 9 bases between. This chain's CDR3 is CASSYSNRDYEQYF. In DNA form, the CDR3 reads TGTGCCAGCAGTTACTCGAACAGGGACTACGAGCAGTACTTC.

This clonotype was detected ten times or more. CDR3 DNA: TGTGCCAGCAGTCGGGACAGGGGCTTCAACATTCAGTACTTC. The encoded protein is CASSRDRGFNIQYF. The chain joins TRBV2 to TRBJ2-4; 10 positions match TRBD1. Germline loops: CDR1 SNHLY, CDR2 FYNNEI. The CDR3 extends over 14 amino acids. V was clipped by 5 bases and J by 7 bases; unmatched bases: 5.

At least ten counts were recorded for this clonotype. The chain recombines TRBV12-2 with TRBJ2-7; the table gives TRBD1 as D, unverified against the DNA. TRBV12-2 is flagged as a pseudogene. This CDR3 contains 18 residues. The CDR3 sequence: CASRLLKGDLETTYEQYF. As DNA, the CDR3 is TGTGCAAGTCGCTTACTAAAGGGGGACCTCGAAACTACCTACGAGCAGTACTTC.

By share, this clonotype counts as medium-sized. V usage is TRBV27 and J usage is TRBJ2-3, with D tentatively TRBD1 (6 bases). V lost 2 bases and J lost 4, with 16 bases in between. The CDR3 totals 16 residues. CDR1 is MNHEY, CDR2 SMNVEV, per germline (reference sequence). CDR3 sequence (DNA): TGTGCCAGCAGTTTAGGTAGGGGGACCCTGCCAGATACGCAGTATTTT. Amino acid sequence: CASSLGRGTLPDTQYF.

By proportion, this clonotype is medium-sized. V and J are TRBV6-1 and TRBJ2-7; 13 bases align to TRBD2. The junction had 3 bases not matched to a gene; V was cut back by 5 bases and J by 2 bases. Germline V gene lookup returns CDR1 MNHNS and CDR2 SASEGT. The CDR3 has 15 amino acids. This chain's CDR3 is CASSTGTSGTYEQYF. The CDR3 DNA reads TGTGCCAGCAGTACCGGGACTAGCGGGACCTACGAGCAGTACTTC.

This clonotype was seen ten or more times. The chain carries TRBV12-3 or TRBV12-4 and TRBJ2-1, with D perhaps TRBD1 (6 bases). V shed 3 bases and J shed 6 bases, with 12 bases lying between them. CDR3 length: 14 amino acids. The CDR3 sequence: CASSFFTGTNEQFF. The CDR3 region has the DNA TGTGCCAGCAGTTTTTTTACAGGGACCAATGAGCAGTTCTTC.

This clonotype was seen ten or more times. The gene calls are TRBV29-1 and TRBJ2-1; D unclear. The germline CDR1 and CDR2 sequences are SQVTM and ANQGSEA. The CDR3 consists of 13 residues. The V and J ends lost 8 bases and 3 bases respectively, with 14 bases between them. For the CDR3, the DNA is TGCAGCTCCGGGCTCAACGACTACAATGAGCAGTTCTTC. It translates to CSSGLNDYNEQFF.

Note on this clonotype: Germline and junction disagree at one end, which may indicate a read error. The CDR3 here is CASSGGLGRTQYF. DNA of the CDR3: TGCGCCAGCAGTGGGGGACTAGGGAGGACCCAGTACTTC. The V gene is TRBV2, the J gene TRBJ2-5; TRBD2 matches 8 bases. The length of the CDR3 is 13 residues. CDR1 is SNHLY, CDR2 FYNNEI, per germline.

This clonotype was picked up a small number of times. The chain carries TRBV30 and TRBJ2-7; D not certain. CDR1 is GTSNPN, CDR2 SVGIG, per germline (reference sequence). V lost 4 bases and J 2 bases, leaving 12 bases between the germline ends. The CDR3 length is 13 residues. CDR3: CAWNGGSTYEQYF. DNA of the CDR3: TGTGCCTGGAACGGCGGTTCTACCTACGAGCAGTACTTC. Full variable domain (rest looked up from reference TRBV30 and TRBJ2-7): SQTIHQWPATLVQPVGSPLSLECTVEGTSNPNLYWYRQAAGRGLQLLFYSVGIGQISSEVPQNLSASRPQDRQFILSSKKLLLSDSGFYLCAWNGGSTYEQYFGPGTRLTVT.

This clonotype was counted many times. This chain uses TRBV10-3 with TRBJ2-7; 9 nucleotides line up with TRBD1. Germline-derived CDR1 and CDR2 are ENHRY and SYGVKD. The length of the CDR3 is 13 residues. Trimming removed 4 bases from V and 5 bases from J; junction bases left unmatched: 3. CDR3 in amino acids: CAISVGTGHEQYF. The CDR3 coding sequence is TGTGCCATCAGTGTCGGGACAGGGCACGAGCAGTACTTC.

Ten or more counts support this clonotype. The chain carries TRBV7-2 and TRBJ2-7; 8 nucleotides match TRBD2. The CDR3 has 17 residues. CDR1 is SGHTA, CDR2 FQGNSA, per germline. V gave up 1 base and J gave up 4 bases; unmatched junction bases: 12. CDR3: CASSLEGWRAGEYEQYF. In DNA form, the CDR3 reads TGTGCCAGCAGCTTAGAGGGGTGGAGAGCGGGGGAGTACGAGCAGTACTTC.

This clonotype has a count of ten or more. The chain employs TRBV6-4 and TRBJ1-6; 7 nucleotides match TRBD1. V lost 6 bases and J lost 11; bases outside the gene matches: 13. The germline V gene encodes CDR1 MRHNA and CDR2 SNTAGT. The CDR3 spans 15 residues. The CDR3 DNA reads TGTGCCAGCAGGGATTGGGACAGTCCCACGGCACCCCTCCACTTT. Encoded protein: CASRDWDSPTAPLHF.

This clonotype was observed many times. The V and J genes are TRBV6-2 or TRBV6-3 and TRBJ2-7; D tentatively fits TRBD1 or TRBD2 (6 bases each). Germline-derived CDR1 and CDR2 are MNHEY and SVGEGT. V lost 8 bases, J lost 4 bases, and 15 bases lay in between. CDR3 size: 13 residues. As DNA, the CDR3 is TGTGCCAGCGGACATGGGGGGCAATACGAGCAGTACTTC. It specifies CASGHGGQYEQYF.

This clonotype turned up a few times. The chain joins TRBV7-9 to TRBJ2-3; no firm D call. This CDR3 has 16 amino acids. V was trimmed by 4 bases and J by 2 bases, leaving 16 bases between them. Germline V gene lookup returns CDR1 SEHNR and CDR2 FQNEAQ (reference sequence). The CDR3 coding sequence is TGTGCCAGCAGCTCCCGTAGGGCGCTGCTCACAGATACGCAGTATTTT. Its translation is CASSSRRALLTDTQYF.

The chain uses TRBV27 and TRBJ2-7, with TRBD2 matching over 8 bases. The CDR3 is 16 residues long. Germline V gene lookup returns CDR1 MNHEY and CDR2 SMNVEV (reference sequence). V trimming: 4 bases; J trimming: 4 bases; junction bases outside the gene matches: 12. The CDR3 region has the DNA TGTGCCAGCAGTTCATCAGCCGGCGGGGGGACTTACGAGCAGTACTTC. It yields the protein CASSSSAGGGTYEQYF.